This TCR beta chain was found in a study of response to subunit inactivated influenza vaccine. Study-wide results and caveats: The authors offered the suggestion that each seasonal influenza vaccination recruits few new T cells.

Concerning this clonotype itself: Its specificity is unknown.

TCRdb processed the RT-PCR reads anew with MiXCR; each CDR3 protein has one entry. The data hold around 760,000 distinct CDR3 sequences, with 14% observed a single time. Germline V gives CDR1 SQVTM, CDR2 ANQGSEA. V lost 7 bases and J lost 10, with 17 bases in between. This CDR3 has 12 amino acids. The sequence derives from a man in his forties or fifties who received an inactivated influenza vaccine. Here the sequenced sample was PBMCs from blood, taken around 15 days before vaccination. The V call is TRBV29-1, the J call TRBJ2-1; tentative D call: TRBD2 (7 bases). The CDR3 here is CSARHSGGEQFF. CDR3 DNA: TGCAGCGCACGGCATTCGGGGGGCGAGCAGTTCTTC.